This entry describes one T cell receptor beta chain. Its antigen is still unknown. The data derive from a study of cytomegalovirus exposure and HLA in healthy donors. The CDR3 runs to 12 residues. The V gene lost 4 bases and the J gene lost 7 bases, with 10 bases spanning the gap. Germline V lookup: CDR1 MNHEY, CDR2 SMNVEV (reference sequence). PCR employed 60 Vbeta and 13 Jbeta primers. Assay: immunoSEQ multiplex PCR; the TCRdb copy retains only in-frame clones and omits some. The sample lists about 76,000 clones, just over 70% occurring once. Study observations and caveats: Most likely, a cluster of highly shared sequence variants arose as a sequencing artifact. A later analysis appeared to link common viral pathogens to several of the most significant clusters.

This receptor was taken from a man aged 60 to 75 in good health and CMV-seropositive. The chain couples TRBV27 to TRBJ2-5, with TRBD2 as a possible D gene (5 bases). The sequenced material came from PBMCs. The DNA of the CDR3 is TGTGCCAGCAGTTCAGTACGGGGGACCCAGTACTTC. Its translation: CASSSVRGTQYF.